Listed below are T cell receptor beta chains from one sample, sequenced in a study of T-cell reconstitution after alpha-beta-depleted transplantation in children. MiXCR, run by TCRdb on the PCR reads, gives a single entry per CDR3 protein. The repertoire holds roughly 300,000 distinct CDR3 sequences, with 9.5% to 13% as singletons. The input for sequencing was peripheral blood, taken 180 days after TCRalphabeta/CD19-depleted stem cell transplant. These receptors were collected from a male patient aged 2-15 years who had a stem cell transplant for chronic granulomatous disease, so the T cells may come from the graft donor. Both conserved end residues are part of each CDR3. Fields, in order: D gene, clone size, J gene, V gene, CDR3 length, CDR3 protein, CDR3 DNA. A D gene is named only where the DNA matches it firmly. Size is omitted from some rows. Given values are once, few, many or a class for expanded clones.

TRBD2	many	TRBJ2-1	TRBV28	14	CASKGGAGGYEQFF	TGTGCCAGCAAAGGTGGAGCGGGAGGGTATGAGCAGTTCTTC
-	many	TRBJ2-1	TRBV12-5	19	CASGLVRAFELSSYNEQFF	TGTGCTAGTGGTTTGGTACGGGCTTTTGAACTTAGCTCCTACAATGAGCAGTTCTTC
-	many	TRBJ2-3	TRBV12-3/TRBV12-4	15	CASSLGAVGPDTQYF	TGTGCCAGCAGCCTGGGGGCCGTAGGGCCAGATACGCAGTATTTT
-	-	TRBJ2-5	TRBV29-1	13	CSVAGTVQETQYF	TGCAGCGTGGCCGGGACCGTACAAGAGACCCAGTACTTC
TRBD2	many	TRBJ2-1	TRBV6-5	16	CASSSVAGGADNEQFF	TGTGCCAGCAGTTCCGTAGCGGGGGGCGCGGACAATGAGCAGTTCTTC
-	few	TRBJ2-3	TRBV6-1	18	CASSGLEGGKRSTDTQYF	TGTGCCAGCAGTGGTTTAGAGGGGGGAAAGCGGAGCACAGATACGCAGTATTTT
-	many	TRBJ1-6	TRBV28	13	CASRGPYNSPLHF	TGTGCCAGCAGGGGACCCTATAATTCACCCCTCCACTTT
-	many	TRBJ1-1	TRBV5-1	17	CASSPTFSGGTYTEAFF	TGCGCCAGCAGCCCAACCTTCAGTGGGGGCACGTACACTGAAGCTTTCTTT
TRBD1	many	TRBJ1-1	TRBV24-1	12	CATSETGSEAFF	TGTGCCACCAGTGAGACAGGGTCTGAAGCTTTCTTT
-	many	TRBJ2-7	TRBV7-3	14	CASSLNGGGYEQYF	TGTGCCAGCAGCTTAAACGGAGGGGGGTACGAGCAGTACTTC
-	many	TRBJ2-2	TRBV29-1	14	CSVVMARNTGELFF	TGCAGCGTTGTCATGGCGCGGAACACCGGGGAGCTGTTTTTT
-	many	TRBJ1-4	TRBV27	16	CASSPTLGATNEKLFF	TGTGCCAGCAGTCCCACCCTAGGTGCAACTAATGAAAAACTGTTTTTT
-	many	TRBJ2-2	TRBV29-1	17	CSVGGKLASSNTGELFF	TGCAGCGTTGGTGGGAAATTGGCAAGTTCGAACACCGGGGAGCTGTTTTTT
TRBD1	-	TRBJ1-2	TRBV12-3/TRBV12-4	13	CASSLTGFSGYTF	TGTGCCAGCAGTTTGACAGGGTTTAGTGGCTACACCTTC
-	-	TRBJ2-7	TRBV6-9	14	CASAIFGTSDEQYF	TGTGCCAGCGCTATATTTGGGACCTCGGACGAGCAGTACTTC
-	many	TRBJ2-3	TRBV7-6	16	CASSLAGTHSTDTQYF	TGTGCCAGCAGCTTAGCGGGGACTCATAGCACAGATACGCAGTATTTT
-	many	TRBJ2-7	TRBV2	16	CASSEGGRGALYEQYF	TGTGCCAGCAGTGAAGGGGGAAGAGGCGCCCTTTACGAGCAGTACTTC
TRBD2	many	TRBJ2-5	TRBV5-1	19	CASSLRASGSSTLGETQYF	TGCGCCAGCAGCTTGAGGGCTAGCGGGAGTTCTACCTTGGGGGAGACCCAGTACTTC
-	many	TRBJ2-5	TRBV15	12	CATSRDLETQYF	TGTGCCACCAGCAGAGATTTGGAGACCCAGTACTTC
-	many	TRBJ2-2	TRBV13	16	CASSLESGSVPGELFF	TGTGCCAGCAGCTTAGAGTCCGGGAGTGTGCCCGGGGAGCTGTTTTTT
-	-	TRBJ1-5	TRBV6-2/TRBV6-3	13	CASSYEENQPQHF	TGTGCCAGCAGTTATGAGGAAAATCAGCCCCAGCATTTT
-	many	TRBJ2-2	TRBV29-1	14	CSVNSQGRSGELFF	TGCAGCGTAAATTCACAGGGTCGGTCCGGGGAGCTGTTTTTT